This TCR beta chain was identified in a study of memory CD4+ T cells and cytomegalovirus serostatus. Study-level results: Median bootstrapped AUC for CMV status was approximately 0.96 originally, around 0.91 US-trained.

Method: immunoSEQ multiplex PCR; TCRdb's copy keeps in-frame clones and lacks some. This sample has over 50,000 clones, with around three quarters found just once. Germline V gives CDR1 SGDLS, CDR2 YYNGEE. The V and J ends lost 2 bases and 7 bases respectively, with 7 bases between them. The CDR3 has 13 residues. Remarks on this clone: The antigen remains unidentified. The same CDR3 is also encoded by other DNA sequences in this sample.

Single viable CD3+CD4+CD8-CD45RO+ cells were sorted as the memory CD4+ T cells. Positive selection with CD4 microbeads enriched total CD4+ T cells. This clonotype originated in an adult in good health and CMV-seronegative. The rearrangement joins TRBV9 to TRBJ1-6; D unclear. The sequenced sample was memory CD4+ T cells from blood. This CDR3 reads CASSVTVNSPLHF. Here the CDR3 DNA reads TGTGCCAGCAGCGTTACAGTGAATTCACCCCTCCACTTT.